This paragraph reports one TCR beta chain. The data belong to a study of blood T cell repertoires in COVID-19. Study as a whole: Nucleic acid was either cDNA or gDNA, and it came from T cells, B-cell-depleted T cells, or PBMCs.

Authors' data handling: Estimation of nucleated cell counts relied on the amplification of reference gene primers. TCRdb keeps only in-frame clones here, not all; method: immunoSEQ multiplex PCR. Clonal size and the V and J genes are those of that table, whereas D and trimming came from the DNA. The table has under 500,000 clones, roughly nine tenths seen once. The participants were between roughly 18 and 89 years old and came from 24 US areas. The sample consisted of PBMCs or T cells enriched from blood (not recorded which). This clonotype originated in a man between 25 and 39 years old who had recovered from COVID-19.

CDR3 amino acids: CASSRTSGSFYEQFF. As DNA, the CDR3 is TGTGCCAGCAGCCGGACTAGCGGGAGTTTTTATGAGCAGTTCTTC. This chain connects TRBV7-9 to TRBJ2-1; the match to TRBD2 covers 13 bases. The CDR3 totals 15 residues. V trimming: 5 bases; J trimming: 8 bases; junction bases outside the gene matches: 6. The germline V gene encodes CDR1 SEHNR and CDR2 FQNEAQ (reference sequence).